This section outlines one TCR beta chain sequence together with its context. This entry is derived from a study of blood T cell repertoires in COVID-19. Authors' analysis steps: Quantification of nucleated cells was approximated via reference gene primer amplification. Clones were sequenced by immunoSEQ multiplex PCR, and TCRdb holds only the in-frame ones, with some missing. V and J calls and clone size are given by that table; D and trimming were obtained from the DNA. The data contain about 310,000 clones, 85% to 90% of them seen just once; the ten biggest clones take up under 3%. This TCR was recovered from a woman in her 30s with COVID-19, enrolled during active disease. Sequenced material: peripheral blood.

Here the CDR3 DNA reads TGTGCCAGTAGTGCGGGACTCCGGGGAGAGACCCAGTACTTC. Amino acids: CASSAGLRGETQYF. The chain links TRBV19 to TRBJ2-5, with a possible D match to TRBD2 (6 bases). V was cut by 5 bases and J by 4 bases, with 14 bases left in between. This CDR3 is built from 14 residues. CDR1 LNHDA and CDR2 SQIVND come from the germline V gene (reference sequence).